There are a few counts of the clone carrying this TCR beta chain. Its antigen is not identified. Germline V gives CDR1 MNHEY, CDR2 SVGEGT. CDR3 length equals 17 residues. With 0 bases clipped from V and 6 bases from J, the junction kept 10 bases outside the gene matches. This sample was taken from a study of T-cell reconstitution after alpha-beta-depleted transplantation in children. The authors prepared the TCRbeta library with unique molecular identifiers. TCRdb re-called the PCR reads through MiXCR, storing one row per CDR3 protein. The table has roughly 790,000 distinct CDR3 sequences, roughly 16% seen once; the top ten hold 5%. Study observations and caveats: There were reportedly several hundred expanded graft clones from which alpha-beta T cells came about two months after transplant.

This chain connects TRBV6-2 or TRBV6-3 to TRBJ2-4; 8 nucleotides match TRBD1. Sequenced material: PBMCs, mostly from graft donor cells, taken 360 days after TCRalphabeta/CD19-depleted stem cell transplant. The receptor was derived from a male patient younger than 18 who had a stem cell transplant for acute lymphoblastic leukemia, so the T cells may come from the graft donor. CDR3 in amino acids: CASSYSSTGASSNIQYF. The CDR3 DNA is TGTGCCAGCAGTTACTCTTCGACAGGGGCGTCGTCAAACATTCAGTACTTC.